Listed here are 32 T cell receptor beta chains from one sample, sequenced in a study of T cells after yellow fever vaccination. From the 5' RACE reads, TCRdb called clonotypes with MiXCR, one entry per CDR3 protein. The top ten clones hold about 0.73% of a sample with approximately 150,000 distinct CDR3 sequences, less than 9.5% of them seen once. Source: CD4+ T cells sorted from PBMCs, taken 5 days after the yellow fever booster vaccination. The receptors were sampled from a man aged 30 to 45 who received the YFV17D yellow fever vaccine.

J is TRBJ1-2 and V is TRBV27; 8 nucleotides align to TRBD1. The length of the CDR3 is 16 residues. V trimming: 4 bases; J trimming: 5 bases; junction bases outside the gene matches: 12. CDR1 and CDR2 (germline): MNHEY, SMNVEV (reference sequence). CDR3 sequence reads: CASSSLGQGHKYGYTF. CDR3 DNA sequence: TGTGCCAGCAGTTCCCTCGGACAGGGACATAAGTATGGCTACACCTTC.

This clonotype showed up many times. The rearrangement joins TRBV25-1 to TRBJ2-5, with no clear D. Germline V lookup: CDR1 MGHDK, CDR2 SYGVNS. With 1 base removed from V and 0 bases from J, the gap between germline ends came to 9 bases. The CDR3 has 15 amino acids. The CDR3 is CASSESLSYQETQYF. CDR3 sequence (DNA): TGTGCCAGCAGTGAATCGTTGAGTTACCAAGAGACCCAGTACTTC.

This clonotype was seen repeatedly, ten times or more. The chain links TRBV2 to TRBJ1-5, with a tentative D call TRBD1 (5 bases). Germline V CDR1 and CDR2: SNHLY, FYNNEI. CDR3 length: 15 residues. The germline V and J ends were trimmed by 5 bases and 0 bases, with 11 bases remaining between them. The CDR3 region has the DNA TGTGCCAGCAGTAATGACAGATATAGCAATCAGCCCCAGCATTTT. Translated, it gives CASSNDRYSNQPQHF. The full variable domain, with the rest looked up from reference TRBV2 and TRBJ1-5, is EPEVTQTPSHQVTQMGQEVILRCVPISNHLYFYWYRQILGQKVEFLVSFYNNEISEKSEIFDDQFSVERPDGSNFTLKIRSTKLEDSAMYFCASSNDRYSNQPQHFGDGTRLSIL.

This clonotype was detected a few times. The V call is TRBV24-1, the J call TRBJ2-3; 8 nucleotides align to TRBD2. Germline V gene sequence: CDR1 KGHDR, CDR2 SFDVKD. The length of the CDR3 is 16 residues. Trimming removed 3 bases from V and 2 bases from J; junction bases left unmatched: 6. CDR3 in DNA: TGTGCCACCAGTGATCCCGGGACTAGAAACACAGATACGCAGTATTTT. The encoded protein is CATSDPGTRNTDTQYF.

This chain links TRBV7-2 with TRBJ1-5, with TRBD1 matching 7 bases. The V gene end was trimmed by 5 bases and the J gene end by 6 bases; junction bases not matched to a gene: 4. Germline assignment: CDR1 SGHTA and CDR2 FQGNSA. There are 13 residues in the CDR3. The CDR3 protein is CASSGYRGQPQHF. The CDR3, as DNA: TGTGCCAGCAGCGGTTACAGGGGTCAGCCCCAGCATTTT.

This clonotype has a handful of counts. V and J are TRBV27 and TRBJ1-4; maybe TRBD1 (6 bases). The CDR3 sequence is 15 residues long. Looked up from germline, CDR1 is MNHEY and CDR2 is SMNVEV (reference sequence). The V end lost 2 bases, the J end lost 2 bases, and 9 bases lay between the germline ends. CDR3 DNA: TGTGCCAGCAGTTTACTGGGGGCGACTAATGAAAAACTGTTTTTT. This sequence encodes CASSLLGATNEKLFF.

This clonotype was found a few times. This chain uses TRBV5-5 with TRBJ2-1, with TRBD2 as a possible D gene (6 bases). Germline V gene lookup returns CDR1 SGHKS and CDR2 YYEKEE (reference sequence). This CDR3 contains 15 residues. Between the trimmed V and J ends, which lost 4 bases and 4 bases, there was a span of 15 bases. The CDR3 loop is CASSNNGGGYNEQFF. The DNA of the CDR3 is TGTGCCAGCAGCAACAATGGGGGAGGTTACAATGAGCAGTTCTTC.

This clonotype was seen at least ten times. CDR3 in amino acids: CRGAAYNEQFF. DNA of the CDR3: TGCAGGGGGGCCGCCTACAATGAGCAGTTCTTC. The genes are TRBV20-1 and TRBJ2-1; a possible D gene is TRBD1 (6 bases). CDR1 and CDR2 from the germline V gene are DFQATT and SNEGSKA (reference sequence). This CDR3 has 11 amino acids.

This clonotype came up many times. This chain uses TRBV15 with TRBJ2-7; TRBD2 matches at 8 bases. V shed 0 bases, J shed 6 bases, and the junction held 13 bases outside the gene matches. The V gene's germline CDR1 is LNHNV and CDR2 YYDKDF (reference sequence). The CDR3 has 17 residues. The CDR3 DNA follows: TGTGCCACCAGCAGAGATATCAGAATGGCGGGAGGCGCCGAGCAGTACTTC. Translated: CATSRDIRMAGGAEQYF.

The CDR3 coding sequence is TGTGCCAGCAGCCGGCGGGGGGCGAGATACGAGCAGTACTTC. Translation gives CASSRRGARYEQYF. The genes are TRBV3-1 and TRBJ2-7; 8 positions match TRBD2. Trimming removed 4 bases from V and 4 bases from J; junction bases left unmatched: 6. Germline V gene lookup returns CDR1 LGHDT and CDR2 YNNKEL (reference sequence). CDR3 length: 14 amino acids.

This clonotype was counted ten times or more. The chain's CDR3 is CASSLGGTSGVDEQFF. DNA for the CDR3: TGCGCCAGCAGCTTGGGCGGGACTAGCGGGGTCGATGAGCAGTTCTTC. The V gene is TRBV5-1, the J gene TRBJ2-1; TRBD2 aligns across 13 bases. V shed 0 bases, J shed 8 bases, and the junction held 5 bases outside the gene matches. Germline V lookup: CDR1 SGHRS, CDR2 YFSETQ. The CDR3 spans 16 residues.

This clonotype was seen repeatedly, ten times or more. This chain uses TRBV7-9 with TRBJ2-7; 7 bases align to TRBD1. The CDR3 runs to 14 residues. The junction had 6 bases not matched to a gene; V was cut back by 6 bases and J by 1 base. Germline lookup yields CDR1 SEHNR and CDR2 FQNEAQ (reference sequence). DNA for the CDR3: TGTGCCAGCAGGCCCGGGACAGAATCCTACGAGCAGTACTTC. Amino acid sequence: CASRPGTESYEQYF. The full variable domain, in which reference TRBV7-9 and TRBJ2-7 provide the parts outside the CDR3, is DTGVSQNPRHKITKRGQNVTFRCDPISEHNRLYWYRQTLGQGPEFLTYFQNEAQLEKSRLLSDRFSAERPKGSFSTLEIQRTEQGDSAMYLCASRPGTESYEQYFGPGTRLTVT.

Regarding this clonotype: This may come from a read error, since a much larger clone is one base off. The rearrangement uses TRBV20-1 and TRBJ1-1; a weak D match, TRBD1 (6 bases). The germline gives CDR1 DFQATT, CDR2 SNEGSKA (reference sequence). This CDR3 region has 15 residues. CDR3 sequence (DNA): TGCAATGCCCGGGCTCCCGGAGGGGGGAACACTGAAGCTTTCTTT. It specifies CNARAPGGGNTEAFF.

This clonotype was seen repeatedly, ten times or more. This chain connects TRBV5-1 to TRBJ2-5; 7 positions match TRBD1. CDR3 length: 14 residues. Germline V gene data show CDR1 as SGHRS and CDR2 as YFSETQ. V shed 3 bases and J 1 base; nucleotides not matched to a gene: 3. CDR3 residues: CASSSGTVQETQYF. Written as DNA, the CDR3 is TGCGCCAGCAGCTCCGGGACAGTCCAAGAGACCCAGTACTTC.

This clonotype was observed many times. The chain is built from TRBV20-1 and TRBJ2-1, with D perhaps assigned TRBD1 or TRBD2 (5 bases each). CDR3 length equals 14 residues. Trimming removed 4 bases from V and 5 bases from J, with 15 bases in between. CDR1 and CDR2 from the germline V gene are DFQATT and SNEGSKA (reference sequence). CDR3 sequence: CSAMFWDPNNEQFF. In DNA, the CDR3 is TGCAGTGCTATGTTTTGGGACCCCAACAATGAGCAGTTCTTC.

This clonotype was counted at least ten times. The CDR3 protein is CASSLGVEQPQHF. DNA for the CDR3: TGTGCCAGCAGCTTAGGGGTCGAGCAGCCCCAGCATTTT. V is TRBV7-9 and J is TRBJ1-5; D is uncertain. The germline V gene encodes CDR1 SEHNR and CDR2 FQNEAQ (reference sequence). The CDR3 runs 13 residues. V lost 1 base and J lost 7, with 8 bases in between.

The V call is TRBV5-1, the J call TRBJ2-5, with 12 nucleotides matching TRBD2. CDR1 SGHRS and CDR2 YFSETQ come from the germline V gene. The V segment lost 5 bases and the J segment 9 bases; nucleotides outside the gene matches: 11. The CDR3 runs to 15 residues. The CDR3: CASRPGTSGLRAQYF. The CDR3 DNA reads as TGCGCCAGCAGGCCAGGGACTAGCGGGCTCCGCGCCCAGTACTTC.

This clonotype occurred many times. Here the CDR3 reads CASTNLHGAETQYF. CDR3 coding DNA: TGTGCCAGCACTAACCTACACGGGGCGGAGACCCAGTACTTC. The chain has TRBV12-3 or TRBV12-4 and TRBJ2-5, with D perhaps being TRBD1 or TRBD2 (5 bases each). Trimming removed 7 bases from V and 5 bases from J, with 17 bases in between. This CDR3 has 14 amino acids.

This clonotype was seen many times. This chain uses TRBV20-1 with TRBJ2-7; D is ambiguous. In germline, CDR1 is DFQATT, CDR2 SNEGSKA (reference sequence). Trimming left V 4 bases short and J 0 bases short, with 10 bases between. The CDR3 covers 13 residues. CDR3 nucleotide sequence: TGCAGTGCTAAGCAGTATAGCTCCTACGAGCAGTACTTC. It is translated as CSAKQYSSYEQYF.

A few counts support this clonotype. The gene calls are TRBV7-9 and TRBJ2-7; D is perhaps TRBD2 (6 bases). The CDR3 loop spans 13 amino acids. In germline, CDR1 is SEHNR, CDR2 FQNEAQ (reference sequence). V was trimmed by 2 bases and J by 6 bases, leaving 11 bases between them. The CDR3 DNA follows: TGTGCCAGCAGCTTACTAGGAGCGGGCGAGCAGTACTTC. Encoded protein: CASSLLGAGEQYF. Combining the CDR3 with reference TRBV7-9 and TRBJ2-7 gives the whole variable domain DTGVSQNPRHKITKRGQNVTFRCDPISEHNRLYWYRQTLGQGPEFLTYFQNEAQLEKSRLLSDRFSAERPKGSFSTLEIQRTEQGDSAMYLCASSLLGAGEQYFGPGTRLTVT.

This clonotype was counted only a few times. The chain combines TRBV6-1 with TRBJ1-2; a possible D gene is TRBD1 (6 bases). This CDR3 has 13 residues. Germline-derived CDR1 and CDR2 are MNHNS and SASEGT. V shed 7 bases and J shed 7 bases, with 16 bases lying between them. This chain's CDR3 is CASKYTGMIGYTF. The CDR3 DNA is TGTGCCAGCAAATACACAGGGATGATTGGCTACACCTTC.

This clonotype was counted many times. This rearrangement joins TRBV20-1 to TRBJ2-1; 7 bases map to TRBD2. The CDR3 consists of 11 residues. CDR1 is DFQATT, CDR2 SNEGSKA, per germline (reference sequence). Trimming took 6 bases from V and 9 from J; bases not matched to a gene: 5. CDR3 sequence (DNA): TGCAGTGCACGGGACTACCCTGAGCAGTTCTTC. It specifies CSARDYPEQFF.

The CDR3: CASQRDTGTGELFF. CDR3 coding DNA: TGTGCCAGCCAGAGGGACACCGGGACCGGGGAGCTGTTTTTT. V usage is TRBV27 and J usage is TRBJ2-2; weak D call: TRBD1 (6 bases). CDR1 MNHEY and CDR2 SMNVEV come from the germline V gene (reference sequence). The CDR3 totals 14 residues. V lost 8 bases, J lost 5 bases, and 15 bases lay in between.

As concerns this clonotype: One base away lies a much larger clone, so this may be a sequencing read error. The rearrangement uses TRBV12-3 or TRBV12-4 and TRBJ2-1; TRBD2 might be the D (5 bases). The CDR3 is 15 residues long. V was shortened by 3 bases and J by 10 bases, with 19 bases between the two germline ends. The CDR3 region is CASSLGWRLNYEQFF. The CDR3 DNA is TGTGCCAGCAGTTTGGGTTGGAGACTAAACTACGAGCAGTTCTTC.

The J gene is TRBJ1-2, the V gene TRBV20-1; tentatively, D is TRBD1 (6 bases). Germline V gene sequence: CDR1 DFQATT, CDR2 SNEGSKA (reference sequence). The CDR3 consists of 15 residues. Trimming shortened V by 2 bases and J by 1 base, and 14 bases separated the two germline ends. The CDR3 protein is CSARPTGNFNYGYTF. CDR3 bases: TGCAGTGCTAGACCAACAGGGAACTTTAACTATGGCTACACCTTC.

This clonotype was recorded a few times. The V and J genes are TRBV19 and TRBJ2-1; 11 nucleotides line up with TRBD2. The CDR3 runs to 15 residues. J gave up 7 bases and V 6 bases, and 8 bases lay outside the gene matches. CDR1 and CDR2 (germline): LNHDA, SQIVND (reference sequence). Written as DNA, the CDR3 is TGTGCCAGTAGGAATAGCGGGAGGGCTTGGAATGAGCAGTTCTTC. Translation gives CASRNSGRAWNEQFF. The variable domain in full, completed from reference TRBV19 and TRBJ2-1, reads DGGITQSPKYLFRKEGQNVTLSCEQNLNHDAMYWYRQDPGQGLRLIYYSQIVNDFQKGDIAEGYSVSREKKESFPLTVTSAQKNPTAFYLCASRNSGRAWNEQFFGPGTRLTVL.

This clonotype was recorded at least ten times. The V call is TRBV20-1, the J call TRBJ2-1, with TRBD1 as a possible D gene (6 bases). V lost 1 base and J 7 bases, leaving 11 bases between the germline ends. CDR3 length equals 13 residues. Germline loops: CDR1 DFQATT, CDR2 SNEGSKA (reference sequence). The CDR3 spells CSARAGAPNEQFF. For the CDR3, the DNA is TGCAGTGCTAGAGCAGGGGCTCCTAATGAGCAGTTCTTC.

The chain has TRBV5-4 and TRBJ2-3; D unresolved. Germline V CDR1 and CDR2: SGHNT, YYREEE (reference sequence). Trimming stripped 4 bases from V and 6 bases from J, with 15 bases between. There are 14 residues in the CDR3. The CDR3 bases are TGTGCCAGCAGCATACTAACTTCCTCGGATACGCAGTATTTT. Translation: CASSILTSSDTQYF. The entire variable domain, with the rest obtained from reference TRBV5-4 and TRBJ2-3, is as follows: ETGVTQSPTHLIKTRGQQVTLRCSSQSGHNTVSWYQQALGQGPQFIFQYYREEENGRGNFPPRFSGLQFPNYSSELNVNALELDDSALYLCASSILTSSDTQYFGPGTRLTVL.

This clonotype was observed many times. The chain is built from TRBV6-1 and TRBJ2-7, with 11 bases identical to TRBD2. This CDR3 region has 13 residues. V was clipped by 11 bases and J by 7 bases; unmatched bases: 10. Germline V gene data show CDR1 as MNHNS and CDR2 as SASEGT. CDR3 in amino acids: CAVKTSGSWEQYF. In DNA, the CDR3 is TGTGCCGTTAAAACTAGCGGGAGCTGGGAGCAGTACTTC.

This clonotype was found many times. The V and J genes are TRBV7-2 and TRBJ2-3; D ambiguous. Germline-derived CDR1 and CDR2 are SGHTA and FQGNSA. The CDR3 runs to 16 residues. Trimming left V 3 bases short and J 3 bases short, with 16 bases between. The CDR3 sequence: CASSFRVRARTDTQYF. The CDR3 region has the DNA TGTGCCAGCAGCTTTCGGGTACGGGCGAGAACAGATACGCAGTATTTT. Full variable domain (rest looked up from reference TRBV7-2 and TRBJ2-3): GAGVSQSPSNKVTEKGKDVELRCDPISGHTALYWYRQSLGQGLEFLIYFQGNSAPDKSGLPSDRFSAERTGGSVSTLTIQRTQQEDSAVYLCASSFRVRARTDTQYFGPGTRLTVL.

The table lists this clonotype with many counts. The chain combines TRBV5-6 with TRBJ2-3, with a weak D call TRBD2 (6 bases). The germline gives CDR1 SGHDT, CDR2 YYEEEE. V lost 3 bases and J 9 bases, leaving 11 bases between the germline ends. The CDR3 runs to 12 residues. The CDR3 region is CASSSGVRTQYF. The CDR3 region has the DNA TGTGCCAGCAGCTCGGGAGTTCGGACGCAGTATTTT. Using reference TRBV5-6 and TRBJ2-3 for the parts outside the CDR3, the full variable domain is DAGVTQSPTHLIKTRGQQVTLRCSPKSGHDTVSWYQQALGQGPQFIFQYYEEEERQRGNFPDRFSGHQFPNYSSELNVNALLLGDSALYLCASSSGVRTQYFGPGTRLTVL.

At least ten counts were recorded for this clonotype. The chain carries TRBV7-9 and TRBJ2-5; no definite D call. Per germline, CDR1 SEHNR and CDR2 FQNEAQ (reference sequence). Trimming cost V 4 bases and J 1 base, with 4 bases left between them. The CDR3 is 12 residues long. The CDR3 coding sequence is TGTGCCAGCAGCTGGACCCAAGAGACCCAGTACTTC. This codes for CASSWTQETQYF.